This T cell receptor (beta chain) appears in the sequencing data of a study of blood T cell repertoires in COVID-19. Overall study: Samples of COVID-19 (acute and convalescent) were obtained from the United States, Italy and Spain. In each case, the material was cDNA or gDNA derived from T cells, B-cell-depleted T cells, or PBMCs.

Original data processing: Scientists estimated how many nucleated cells there were by amplifying reference gene primers. Assay: immunoSEQ multiplex PCR; the TCRdb copy retains only in-frame clones and omits some. The V and J calls and clone size are taken from that table; D and trimming were inferred from the DNA. Among around 280,000 clones listed, about 90% were seen once. The origin of this receptor is a woman in her thirties who had recovered from COVID-19. Source material: peripheral blood.

Here the CDR3 DNA reads TGCAGCGTTGTACTAGCGGGGGAGAACACCGGGGAGCTGTTTTTT. Its translation is CSVVLAGENTGELFF. The chain uses TRBV29-1 and TRBJ2-2; 11 bases match TRBD2. V lost 4 bases to trimming and J lost 1 base; unmatched junction nucleotides: 2. CDR1 and CDR2 from the germline V gene are SQVTM and ANQGSEA. This CDR3 has 15 amino acids.